This T cell receptor (beta chain) is from a study of T cells after yellow fever vaccination (dated by TCRdb to between 2017 and 2020). About the full investigation: Libraries from fractions with low cell numbers were prepared with the SMART-Seq v4 Ultra Low Input RNA kit. To follow T-cell clones before and after primary and booster YFV17D yellow fever vaccination, bulk TCR alpha and beta repertoires were sequenced over time. Two healthy male donors, one aged 18 to 30 and one aged 30 to 39 years, were included in the cohort. Blood was drawn at multiple timepoints before and after primary and secondary immunization, with bulk PBMC replicates and cell subsets isolated. Study-wide conclusions, independent of this receptor: Compared with the primary T-cell response, the secondary T-cell response was faster but weaker, reaching its peak on day 5 rather than on day 15. Computational filtering was required because FACS-sorted repertoires could contain abundant contaminating clonotypes from the bulk population. Because only two donors were included in the study, the extent to which the findings can be generalized is limited. After the booster, most of the clones that had expanded following primary vaccination were detected again (almost 98% of CD4 and around 90% of CD8), which suggests that memory was broadly maintained. A small fraction of clonotypes appeared in both the CD4 and CD8 compartments, likely as a result of convergent recombination.

The sample's treatment or condition, from its label and the paper: live attenuated yellow fever vaccine strain. Two biological replicates of bulk PBMCs were collected at each blood-draw timepoint. PBMCs were isolated from peripheral blood using a standard Ficoll-Paque protocol. TriZol was used to extract RNA from bulk PBMCs, CD4 and CD8 fractions, and dextramer-positive and dextramer-negative fractions. Details on this clonotype: Its antigen target is currently unknown. The sample holds no much larger clone one base away, and base qualities are not on file.

TCR cDNA was made using 5'RACE template switching, a step that added a universal primer site and unique molecular identifiers. Priming of cDNA synthesis was performed from both the TCR alpha and TCR beta constant segments. Library amplification involved two PCR steps, and the second step added sample barcodes and sequencing adapters. Libraries were sequenced on Illumina HiSeq 2500 (2x100 bp) or NovaSeq (2x150 bp). The paper's data handling went like this. MIGEC handled demultiplexing of reads and collapsing into UMI consensus sequences, while MiXCR performed V(D)J alignment. Using edgeR on replicate PBMC samples, clonotypes were called vaccine-responding if FDR was below 0.01 and the log2 fold change was above 5 up to day 15. Bulk clonotypes were assigned CD4 or CD8 identity according to which sequenced CD4 or CD8 repertoire held them at higher abundance. Through fastp at Q25 and MiXCR, TCRdb rebuilt clones from the public reads, retaining in-frame beta chains. For every CDR3 protein sequence, its rows merge into one entry that carries the most common genes and DNA. The V and J calls and clone size come from TCRdb's table, not from the authors' own analysis. The sample table contains hundreds of thousands of distinct CDR3 sequences; only one count was recorded for 7% to 10% of them. The ten largest make up approximately 15% of the sample.

The germline V gene sets CDR1 to LGHNA and CDR2 to YSLEER. The junction carries 13 bases between V and J, which are trimmed by 1 base and 0 bases respectively. Including the terminal cysteine and phenylalanine, the CDR3 comprises 17 residues. Only the CDR3 DNA stays, 51 bases, in frame from base 1. The TCR comes from a man aged 18 to 29 who received the YFV17D yellow fever vaccine. Specimen: PBMCs, collected about 49 days after the first yellow fever vaccination. The receptor chain draws on TRBV4-3 and TRBJ2-1; no D gene is confidently identified. CDR3 reads: CASSQVEGSSSYNEQFF. In nucleotide form, the sequence is TGCGCCAGCAGCCAAGTGGAAGGCTCGAGCTCCTACAATGAGCAGTTCTTC.